These 16 T cell receptor beta chains share one sample of origin, sequenced in a study of cytomegalovirus exposure and HLA in healthy donors. In the PCR, 60 Vbeta and 13 Jbeta primers were used. Method: immunoSEQ multiplex PCR; TCRdb's copy keeps in-frame clones and lacks some. The profile shows about 80,000 clones, over 60% of them singletons. Material: PBMCs. These receptors all come from a male donor in good health and CMV-seropositive.

This clone came up once. The gene calls are TRBV28 and TRBJ2-3; the match to TRBD2 covers 7 bases. Germline V gives CDR1 MDHEN, CDR2 SYDVKM. CDR3 size: 13 residues. The V gene end was trimmed by 10 bases and the J gene end by 1 base; junction bases not matched to a gene: 5. CDR3 DNA: TGTGCCACCCAGACTAGCCGCACAGATACGCAGTATTTT. Its protein is CATQTSRTDTQYF.

This clone was detected a few times. This sequence joins TRBV6-6 and TRBJ2-3; D perhaps matches TRBD1 (5 bases). This CDR3 has 11 residues. V lost 11 bases and J 6 bases, leaving 12 bases between the germline ends. Germline V gene data show CDR1 as MNHNY and CDR2 as SVGAGI (reference sequence). The DNA for the CDR3 is TGTGCCGCAGGGTCTCTGGATACGCAGTATTTT. Translating it yields CAAGSLDTQYF.

The J gene is TRBJ2-3, the V gene TRBV5-8, with D maybe TRBD2 (6 bases). The germline gives CDR1 SGHTS, CDR2 YDEGEE. This CDR3 comprises 14 residues. Trimming pared 4 bases from V and 8 bases from J, leaving 17 bases between. The DNA of the CDR3 is TGTGCCAGCAGCCCCAAGGGCGAGGGACTTACGCAGTATTTT. Translating it yields CASSPKGEGLTQYF.

The chain carries TRBV6-6 and TRBJ2-7; tentatively, D is TRBD2 (5 bases). V was cut by 0 bases and J by 7 bases, with 13 bases left in between. Germline values: CDR1 MNHNY, CDR2 SVGAGI (reference sequence). The CDR3 sequence is 14 residues long. CDR3 coding DNA: TGTGCCAGCAGTTACTCGATAGGGAGTAATGAGCAGTACTTC. Protein: CASSYSIGSNEQYF.

The sample holds many counts of this clone. The J gene is TRBJ1-2, the V gene TRBV5-4; possible D gene TRBD1, 6 bases. V was trimmed by 3 bases and J by 6 bases, leaving 15 bases between them. The CDR3 consists of 14 residues. The germline CDR1 and CDR2 sequences are SGHNT and YYREEE (reference sequence). The CDR3 nucleotides are TGTGCCAGCAGCTCACTAGGGGAGGGGGATGGCTACACCTTC. Amino acids: CASSSLGEGDGYTF.

The chain is built from TRBV30 and TRBJ1-2; 7 nucleotides agree with TRBD1. The V and J ends lost 0 bases and 12 bases, in that order; junction bases with no gene match: 4. Germline V gene data show CDR1 as GTSNPN and CDR2 as SVGIG (reference sequence). The CDR3 totals 11 residues. The CDR3 DNA sequence: TGTGCCTGGAGTGTAGGGGGCTTCAACACCTTC. This encodes CAWSVGGFNTF.

The chain carries TRBV30 and TRBJ1-2; D call uncertain. The CDR3 length is 11 residues. Germline V gene sequence: CDR1 GTSNPN, CDR2 SVGIG (reference sequence). Trimming stripped 4 bases from V and 2 bases from J, with 5 bases between. CDR3 nucleotides: TGTGCCTGGACCCAGAACTATGGCTACACCTTC. Translation: CAWTQNYGYTF.

V usage is TRBV25-1 and J usage is TRBJ1-1; D is possibly TRBD1 (5 bases). Trimming removed 9 bases at V and 1 base at J, with 15 bases between. The CDR3 has 14 amino acids. Germline values: CDR1 MGHDK, CDR2 SYGVNS. The CDR3 loop reads CASKGHRTNTEAFF. The CDR3, as DNA: TGTGCCAGTAAGGGGCACAGAACGAACACTGAAGCTTTCTTT.

The rearrangement joins TRBV16 to TRBJ2-3; no definite D call. The ends were cut back, 4 bases at V and 5 bases at J, with 4 bases in the middle. This CDR3 region has 11 residues. Germline-derived CDR1 and CDR2 are KGHSY and FQNENV. This chain's CDR3 is CASSRLDTQYF. In DNA form, the CDR3 reads TGTGCCAGCAGCCGGCTAGATACGCAGTATTTT.

The sample holds a few counts of this clone. The chain recombines TRBV19 with TRBJ1-5, with a tentative D call TRBD1 (5 bases). Germline values: CDR1 LNHDA, CDR2 SQIVND (reference sequence). CDR3 length: 14 amino acids. Trimming pared 7 bases from V and 7 bases from J, leaving 17 bases between. The CDR3 loop reads CASTSGGGNQPQHF. In DNA form, the CDR3 reads TGTGCCAGTACCTCGGGGGGGGGAAACCAGCCCCAGCATTTT. Full variable domain (missing parts from reference TRBV19 and TRBJ1-5): DGGITQSPKYLFRKEGQNVTLSCEQNLNHDAMYWYRQDPGQGLRLIYYSQIVNDFQKGDIAEGYSVSREKKESFPLTVTSAQKNPTAFYLCASTSGGGNQPQHFGDGTRLSIL.

This rearrangement joins TRBV7-6 to TRBJ2-1, with 10 bases identical to TRBD2. The CDR3 has 17 residues. Germline CDR1 SGHVS, CDR2 FNYEAQ. The J segment lost 0 bases and the V segment lost 2 bases, leaving 4 bases of the junction unmatched. CDR3 sequence reads: CASSLNPSGSSYNEQFF. CDR3 bases: TGTGCCAGCAGCTTAAATCCTAGCGGGAGCTCCTACAATGAGCAGTTCTTC. Full variable domain (missing parts from reference TRBV7-6 and TRBJ2-1): GAGVSQSPRYKVTKRGQDVALRCDPISGHVSLYWYRQALGQGPEFLTYFNYEAQQDKSGLPNDRFSAERPEGSISTLTIQRTEQRDSAMYRCASSLNPSGSSYNEQFFGPGTRLTVL.

The rearrangement joins TRBV5-8 to TRBJ2-7; the match to TRBD2 covers 8 bases. V trimming: 4 bases; J trimming: 7 bases; junction bases outside the gene matches: 1. Germline loops: CDR1 SGHTS, CDR2 YDEGEE. This CDR3 contains 11 residues. The DNA for the CDR3 is TGTGCCAGCAGCCGCGGGGGGGAGCAGTACTTC. Protein sequence: CASSRGGEQYF.

Only a few counts were recorded for this clone. V and J are TRBV13 and TRBJ1-3; D ambiguous. The V gene's germline CDR1 is PRHDT and CDR2 FYEKMQ (reference sequence). V was shortened by 8 bases and J by 4 bases, with 12 bases between the two germline ends. The CDR3 length is 13 residues. As DNA, the CDR3 is TGTGCCAGCGGTGTAACACTAGGAAACACCATATATTTT. Translated, it gives CASGVTLGNTIYF.

This rearrangement joins TRBV4-1 to TRBJ2-5; D possibly corresponds to TRBD1 (5 bases). V was shortened by 0 bases and J by 5 bases, with 13 bases between the two germline ends. Germline V gene sequence: CDR1 MGHRA, CDR2 YSYEKL. The CDR3 totals 15 residues. The CDR3 protein is CASSQDLAGWETQYF. In DNA, the CDR3 is TGCGCCAGCAGCCAAGATCTGGCAGGGTGGGAGACCCAGTACTTC.

The chain's CDR3 is CASSWQRAEAFF. The CDR3 DNA reads as TGTGCCAGCAGCTGGCAGAGGGCTGAAGCTTTCTTT. The chain has TRBV7-9 and TRBJ1-1; D is unresolved. Trimming stripped 4 bases from V and 6 bases from J, with 9 bases between. This CDR3 spans 12 amino acids. Germline V gene data show CDR1 as SEHNR and CDR2 as FQNEAQ (reference sequence).

This chain joins TRBV2 and TRBJ1-5, with D possibly being TRBD1 (6 bases). The CDR3 contains 14 residues. The V end lost 6 bases, the J end lost 0 bases, and 9 bases lay between the germline ends. Germline-derived CDR1 and CDR2 are SNHLY and FYNNEI. The CDR3 sequence: CASRGQVSNQPQHF. In nucleotides, the CDR3 is TGTGCCAGCAGGGGACAAGTTAGCAATCAGCCCCAGCATTTT.